The entry that follows covers one T cell receptor beta chain sequence. The treatment: some 20 received Ad26.COV2.S at low or high dose, single or two shots; a few received placebo; per-sample allocation not given. Sampling was done on day 63 after the first vaccine or placebo injection. Aged 18-55 years, donor was enrolled in Boston in about 2020. The source of the sample is a study of Ad26.COV2.S vaccination and SARS-CoV-2 variants. This CDR3 region has 13 residues. CDR1 and CDR2 from the germline V gene are LNHDA and SQIVND (reference sequence). V lost 1 base to trimming and J lost 5 bases, with 7 bases between them. Clones were sequenced by immunoSEQ multiplex PCR, and TCRdb holds only the in-frame ones, with some missing. The sample includes roughly 330,000 clones, about nine tenths of them seen just once.

The sequencing used peripheral blood, collected in a trial of Ad26.COV2.S vaccine versus placebo. This chain links TRBV19 with TRBJ2-3; a weak D match, TRBD1 (6 bases). The TCR comes from a person aged 18-65 years who received the Ad26.COV2.S COVID-19 vaccine or a placebo. CDR3 residues: CASSIATGDTQYF. Here the CDR3 DNA reads TGTGCCAGTAGTATAGCGACAGGAGATACGCAGTATTTT.